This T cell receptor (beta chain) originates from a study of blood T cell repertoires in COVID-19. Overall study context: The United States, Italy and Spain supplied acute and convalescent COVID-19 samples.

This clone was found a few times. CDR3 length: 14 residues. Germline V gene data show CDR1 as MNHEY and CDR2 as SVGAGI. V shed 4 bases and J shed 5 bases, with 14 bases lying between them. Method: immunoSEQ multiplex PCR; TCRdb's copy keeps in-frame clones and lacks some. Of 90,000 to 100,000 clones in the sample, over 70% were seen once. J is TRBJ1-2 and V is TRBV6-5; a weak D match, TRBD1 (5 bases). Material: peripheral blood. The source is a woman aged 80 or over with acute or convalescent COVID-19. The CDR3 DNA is TGTGCCAGCAGTTTACAACGTGGGGGGTATGGCTACACCTTC. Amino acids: CASSLQRGGYGYTF.